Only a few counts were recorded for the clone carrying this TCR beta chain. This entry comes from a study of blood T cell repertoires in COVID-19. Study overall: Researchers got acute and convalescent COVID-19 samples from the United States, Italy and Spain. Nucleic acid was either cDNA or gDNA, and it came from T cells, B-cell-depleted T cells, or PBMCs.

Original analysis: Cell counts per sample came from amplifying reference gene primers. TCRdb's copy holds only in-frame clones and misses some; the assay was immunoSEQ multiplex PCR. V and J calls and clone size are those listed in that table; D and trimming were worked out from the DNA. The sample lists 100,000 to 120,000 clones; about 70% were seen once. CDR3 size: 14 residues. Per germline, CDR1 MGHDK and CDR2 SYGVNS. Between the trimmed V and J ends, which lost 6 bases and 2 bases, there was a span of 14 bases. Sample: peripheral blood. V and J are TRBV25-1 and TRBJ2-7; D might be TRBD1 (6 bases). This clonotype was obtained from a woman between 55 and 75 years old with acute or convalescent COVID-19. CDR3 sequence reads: CASRGRTEPYEQYF. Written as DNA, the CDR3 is TGTGCCAGCAGAGGTCGGACAGAGCCCTACGAGCAGTACTTC.